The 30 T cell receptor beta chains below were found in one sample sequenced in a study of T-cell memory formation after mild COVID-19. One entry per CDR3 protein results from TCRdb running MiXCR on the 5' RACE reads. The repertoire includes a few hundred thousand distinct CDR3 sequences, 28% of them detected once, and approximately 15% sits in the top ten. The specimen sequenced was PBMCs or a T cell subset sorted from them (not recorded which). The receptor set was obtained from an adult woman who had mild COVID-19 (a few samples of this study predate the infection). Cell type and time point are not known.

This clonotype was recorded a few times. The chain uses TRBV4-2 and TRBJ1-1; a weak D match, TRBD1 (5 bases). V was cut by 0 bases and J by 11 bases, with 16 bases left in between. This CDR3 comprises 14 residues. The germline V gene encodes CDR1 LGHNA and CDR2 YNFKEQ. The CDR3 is CASSQEYAGPSAFF. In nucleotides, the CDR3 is TGTGCCAGCAGCCAAGAGTATGCGGGGCCTTCTGCTTTCTTT.

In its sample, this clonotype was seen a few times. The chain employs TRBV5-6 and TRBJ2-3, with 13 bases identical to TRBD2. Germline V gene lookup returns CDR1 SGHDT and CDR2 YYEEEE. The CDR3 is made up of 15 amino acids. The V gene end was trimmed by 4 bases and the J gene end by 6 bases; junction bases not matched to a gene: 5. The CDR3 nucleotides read TGTGCCAGCAGCCGACTAGCGGGGGGAGGTGATACGCAGTATTTT. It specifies CASSRLAGGGDTQYF.

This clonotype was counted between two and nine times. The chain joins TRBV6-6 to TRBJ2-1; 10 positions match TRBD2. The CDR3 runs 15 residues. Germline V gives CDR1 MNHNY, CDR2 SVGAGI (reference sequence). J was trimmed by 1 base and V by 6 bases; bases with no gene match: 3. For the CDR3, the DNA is TGTGCCAGCAGACAACTAGCGGGGTCCTACAATGAGCAGTTCTTC. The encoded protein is CASRQLAGSYNEQFF.

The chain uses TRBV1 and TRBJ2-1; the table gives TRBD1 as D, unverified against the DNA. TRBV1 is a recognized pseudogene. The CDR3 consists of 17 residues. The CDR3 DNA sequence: TGCACCAGCAGCTACAATACACCGGGGGGGTATTTCAATGAGCAGTTCTTC. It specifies CTSSYNTPGGYFNEQFF.

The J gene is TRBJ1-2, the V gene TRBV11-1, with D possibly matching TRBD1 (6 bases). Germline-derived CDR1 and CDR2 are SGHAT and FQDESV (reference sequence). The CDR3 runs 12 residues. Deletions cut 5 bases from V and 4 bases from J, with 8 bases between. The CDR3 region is CASSVQGYGYTF. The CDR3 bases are TGTGCCAGCAGCGTACAGGGCTATGGCTACACCTTC.

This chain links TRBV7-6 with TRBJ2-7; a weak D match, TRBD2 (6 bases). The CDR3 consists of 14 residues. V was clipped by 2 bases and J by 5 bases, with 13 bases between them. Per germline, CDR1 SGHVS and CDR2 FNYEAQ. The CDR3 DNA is TGTGCCAGCAGCTTAAGATCCGGAGGGGACGAGCAGTACTTC. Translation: CASSLRSGGDEQYF.

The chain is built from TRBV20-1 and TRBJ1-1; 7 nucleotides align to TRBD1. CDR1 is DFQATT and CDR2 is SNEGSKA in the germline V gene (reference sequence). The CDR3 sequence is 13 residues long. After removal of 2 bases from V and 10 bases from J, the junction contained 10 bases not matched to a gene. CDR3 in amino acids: CSARNTIRGGAFF. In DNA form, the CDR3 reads TGCAGTGCTAGAAATACCATCAGGGGGGGAGCTTTCTTT.

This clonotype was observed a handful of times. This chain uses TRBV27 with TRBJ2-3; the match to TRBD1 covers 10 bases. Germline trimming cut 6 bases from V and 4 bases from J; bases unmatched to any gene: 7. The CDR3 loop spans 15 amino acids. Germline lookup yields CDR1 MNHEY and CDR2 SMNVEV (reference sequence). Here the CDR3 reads CASSPGTGVADTQYF. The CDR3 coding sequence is TGTGCCAGCAGCCCCGGGACAGGGGTAGCAGATACGCAGTATTTT.

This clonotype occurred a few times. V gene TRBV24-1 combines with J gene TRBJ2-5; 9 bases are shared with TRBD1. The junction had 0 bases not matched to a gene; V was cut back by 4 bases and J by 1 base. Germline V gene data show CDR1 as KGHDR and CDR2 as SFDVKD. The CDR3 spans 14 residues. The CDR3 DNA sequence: TGTGCCACCAGTGAGACAGGGGGCCAAGAGACCCAGTACTTC. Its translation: CATSETGGQETQYF.

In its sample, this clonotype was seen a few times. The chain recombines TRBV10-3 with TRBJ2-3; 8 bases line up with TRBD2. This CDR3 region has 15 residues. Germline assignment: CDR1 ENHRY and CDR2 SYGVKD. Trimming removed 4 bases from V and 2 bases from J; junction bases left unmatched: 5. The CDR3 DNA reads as TGTGCCATCAGTGGCCGGGGGGGCCTCACAGATACGCAGTATTTT. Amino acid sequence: CAISGRGGLTDTQYF.

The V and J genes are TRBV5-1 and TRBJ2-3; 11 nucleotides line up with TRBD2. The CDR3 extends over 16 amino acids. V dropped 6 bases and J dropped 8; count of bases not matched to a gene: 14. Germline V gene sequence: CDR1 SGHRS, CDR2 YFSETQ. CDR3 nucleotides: TGCGCCAGCACCCCCGGTAGCGGGAGGGCCGATGTTACGCAGTATTTT. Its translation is CASTPGSGRADVTQYF.

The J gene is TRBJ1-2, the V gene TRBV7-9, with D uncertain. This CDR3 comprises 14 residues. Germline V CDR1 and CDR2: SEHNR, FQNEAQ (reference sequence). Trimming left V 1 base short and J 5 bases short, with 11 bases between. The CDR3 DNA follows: TGTGCCAGCAGCTTAGGAGGCGGGATTTATGGCTACACCTTC. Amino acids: CASSLGGGIYGYTF.

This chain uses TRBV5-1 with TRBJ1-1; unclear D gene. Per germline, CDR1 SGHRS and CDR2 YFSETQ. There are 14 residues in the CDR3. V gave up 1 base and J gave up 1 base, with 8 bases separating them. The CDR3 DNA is TGCGCCAGCAGCTTGAAATCAACGAACACTGAAGCTTTCTTT. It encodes CASSLKSTNTEAFF.

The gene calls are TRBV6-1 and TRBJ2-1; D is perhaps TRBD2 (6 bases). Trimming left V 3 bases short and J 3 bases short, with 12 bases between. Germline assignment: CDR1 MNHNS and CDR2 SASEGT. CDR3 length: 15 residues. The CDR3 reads CASSERDGVYNEQFF. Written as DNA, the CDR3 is TGTGCCAGCAGTGAGCGGGACGGAGTCTACAATGAGCAGTTCTTC.

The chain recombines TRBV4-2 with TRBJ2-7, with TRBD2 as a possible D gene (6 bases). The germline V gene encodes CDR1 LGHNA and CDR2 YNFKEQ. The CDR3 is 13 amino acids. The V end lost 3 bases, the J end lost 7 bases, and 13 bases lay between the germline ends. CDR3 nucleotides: TGTGCCAGCAGCCAGGGACTGGACGAGGAGCAGTACTTC. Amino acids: CASSQGLDEEQYF.

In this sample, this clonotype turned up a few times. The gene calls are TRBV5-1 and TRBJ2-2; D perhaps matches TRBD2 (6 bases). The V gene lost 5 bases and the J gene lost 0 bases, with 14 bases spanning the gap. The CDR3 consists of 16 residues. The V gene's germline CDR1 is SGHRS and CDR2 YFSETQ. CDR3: CASSQMRGTNTGELFF. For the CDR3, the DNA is TGCGCCAGCAGTCAGATGCGGGGTACGAACACCGGGGAGCTGTTTTTT.

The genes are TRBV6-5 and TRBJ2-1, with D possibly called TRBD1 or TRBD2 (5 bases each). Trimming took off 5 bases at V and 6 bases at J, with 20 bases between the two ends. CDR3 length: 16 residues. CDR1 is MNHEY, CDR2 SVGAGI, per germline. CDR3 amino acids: CASSIRRGPRVNEQFF. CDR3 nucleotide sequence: TGTGCCAGCAGTATACGACGGGGCCCCCGGGTCAATGAGCAGTTCTTC.

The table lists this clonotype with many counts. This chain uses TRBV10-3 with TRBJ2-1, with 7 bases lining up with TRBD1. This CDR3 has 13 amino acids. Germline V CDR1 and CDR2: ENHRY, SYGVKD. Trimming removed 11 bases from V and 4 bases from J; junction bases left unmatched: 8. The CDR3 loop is CASQGEGYNEQFF. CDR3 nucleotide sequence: TGTGCCTCCCAGGGGGAAGGATACAATGAGCAGTTCTTC.

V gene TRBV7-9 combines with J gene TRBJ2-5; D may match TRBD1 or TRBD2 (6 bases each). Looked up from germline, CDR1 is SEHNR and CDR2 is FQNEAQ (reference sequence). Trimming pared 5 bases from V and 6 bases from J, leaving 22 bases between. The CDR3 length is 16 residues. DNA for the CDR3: TGTGCCAGCAGCCCTGACAAGGGGGGTCCCTTACAGACCCAGTACTTC. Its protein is CASSPDKGGPLQTQYF.

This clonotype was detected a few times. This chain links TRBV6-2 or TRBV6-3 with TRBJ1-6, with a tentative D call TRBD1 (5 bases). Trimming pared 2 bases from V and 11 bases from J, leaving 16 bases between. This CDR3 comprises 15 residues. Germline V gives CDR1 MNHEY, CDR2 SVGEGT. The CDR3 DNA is TGTGCCAGCAGTTACCGGGACCCTTTGTCCACACCCCTCCACTTT. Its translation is CASSYRDPLSTPLHF.

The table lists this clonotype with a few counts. The CDR3: CASSQGAGGVLNEQFF. CDR3 coding DNA: TGCGCCAGCAGCCAGGGGGCGGGAGGGGTGCTAAATGAGCAGTTCTTC. The chain links TRBV4-3 to TRBJ2-1; 9 nucleotides agree with TRBD2. V shed 3 bases, J shed 7 bases, and the junction held 10 bases outside the gene matches. The CDR3 loop spans 16 amino acids. CDR1 LGHNA and CDR2 YSLEER come from the germline V gene.

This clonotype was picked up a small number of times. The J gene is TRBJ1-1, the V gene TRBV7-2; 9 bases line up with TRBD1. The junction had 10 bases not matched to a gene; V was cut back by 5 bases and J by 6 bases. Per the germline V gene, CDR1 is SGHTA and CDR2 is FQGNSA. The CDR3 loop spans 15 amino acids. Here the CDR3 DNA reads TGTGCCAGCAGCCCTGGGACAGGGTTGGGATCTGAAGCTTTCTTT. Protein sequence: CASSPGTGLGSEAFF.

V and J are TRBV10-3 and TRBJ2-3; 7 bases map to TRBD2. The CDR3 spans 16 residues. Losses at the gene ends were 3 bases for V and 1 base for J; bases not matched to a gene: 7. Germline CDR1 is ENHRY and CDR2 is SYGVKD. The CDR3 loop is CAISEWDYQGTDTQYF. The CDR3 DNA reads TGTGCCATCAGTGAATGGGACTATCAGGGCACAGATACGCAGTATTTT.

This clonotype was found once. For the CDR3, the DNA is TGTGCCAGCAGTGCCCGACCGGGACAGGCCCGAAACACCATATATTTT. Protein product: CASSARPGQARNTIYF. The rearrangement links TRBV12-3 or TRBV12-4 to TRBJ1-3; 8 bases fit TRBD1. CDR3 length: 16 residues. J lost 5 bases, V lost 5 bases, and 11 bases had no gene match.

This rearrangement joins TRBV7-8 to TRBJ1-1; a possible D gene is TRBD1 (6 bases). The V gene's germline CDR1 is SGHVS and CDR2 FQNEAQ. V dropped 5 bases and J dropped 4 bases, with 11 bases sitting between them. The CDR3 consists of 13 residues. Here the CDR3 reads CASSPRGATEAFF. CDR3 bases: TGTGCCAGCAGCCCACGGGGGGCCACTGAAGCTTTCTTT.

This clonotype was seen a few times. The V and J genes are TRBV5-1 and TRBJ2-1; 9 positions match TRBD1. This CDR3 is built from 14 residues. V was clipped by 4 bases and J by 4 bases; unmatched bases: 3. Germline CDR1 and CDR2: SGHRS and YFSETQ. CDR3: CASSQGQGYNEQFF. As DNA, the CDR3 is TGCGCCAGCAGCCAGGGACAGGGTTACAATGAGCAGTTCTTC.

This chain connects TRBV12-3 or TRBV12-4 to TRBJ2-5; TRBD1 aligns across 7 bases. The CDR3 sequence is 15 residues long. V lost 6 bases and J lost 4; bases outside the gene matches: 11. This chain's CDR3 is CASSLRSQGSETQYF. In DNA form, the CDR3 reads TGTGCCAGCAGCCTTAGGTCACAGGGGTCAGAGACCCAGTACTTC.

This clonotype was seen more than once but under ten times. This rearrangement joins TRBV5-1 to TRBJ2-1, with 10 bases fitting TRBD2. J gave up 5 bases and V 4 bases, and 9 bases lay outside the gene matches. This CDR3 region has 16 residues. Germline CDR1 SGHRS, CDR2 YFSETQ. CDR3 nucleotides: TGCGCCAGCAGCCCTCGGATAGCGGGGGGACACAATGAGCAGTTCTTC. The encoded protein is CASSPRIAGGHNEQFF.

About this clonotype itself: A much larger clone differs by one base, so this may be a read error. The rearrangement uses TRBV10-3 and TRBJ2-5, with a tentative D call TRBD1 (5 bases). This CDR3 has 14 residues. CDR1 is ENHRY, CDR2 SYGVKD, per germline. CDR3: CVISESARVETQYF. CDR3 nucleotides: TGTGTCATCAGTGAGTCTGCCAGGGTAGAGACCCAGTACTTC.

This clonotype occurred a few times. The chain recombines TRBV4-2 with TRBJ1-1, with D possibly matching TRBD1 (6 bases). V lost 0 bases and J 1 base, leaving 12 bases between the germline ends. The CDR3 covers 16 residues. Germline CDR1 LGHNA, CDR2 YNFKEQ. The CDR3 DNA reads TGTGCCAGCAGCCAAGATGCCGGGACAAAGAACACTGAAGCTTTCTTT. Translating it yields CASSQDAGTKNTEAFF.